The present entry profiles one T cell receptor beta chain with its context. V was shortened by 4 bases and J by 4 bases, with 5 bases between the two germline ends. This CDR3 spans 12 amino acids. Per the study methods: Estimated nucleated cell counts came from reference gene primer amplification. The assay was immunoSEQ multiplex PCR, and TCRdb's table has in-frame clones only and misses some. V and J calls plus clone size are reproduced from that table; the DNA served to infer D and trimming. The data contain under 200,000 clones, about 86% of them seen just once; the ten biggest clones take up 3.7%. The data were taken from a study of blood T cell repertoires in COVID-19. Looking at the study overall: Acute and convalescent COVID-19 samples came from the United States, Italy and Spain. T cells, B-cell-depleted T cells, or PBMCs provided the cDNA or gDNA that served as material.

The source material was peripheral blood. The sequence was obtained from a man aged 18 to 30 with active or convalescent COVID-19. The chain recombines TRBV12-3 or TRBV12-4 with TRBJ1-5; no clear D. The CDR3 reads CASSYANQPQHF. In DNA, the CDR3 is TGTGCCAGCAGTTACGCGAATCAGCCCCAGCATTTT.